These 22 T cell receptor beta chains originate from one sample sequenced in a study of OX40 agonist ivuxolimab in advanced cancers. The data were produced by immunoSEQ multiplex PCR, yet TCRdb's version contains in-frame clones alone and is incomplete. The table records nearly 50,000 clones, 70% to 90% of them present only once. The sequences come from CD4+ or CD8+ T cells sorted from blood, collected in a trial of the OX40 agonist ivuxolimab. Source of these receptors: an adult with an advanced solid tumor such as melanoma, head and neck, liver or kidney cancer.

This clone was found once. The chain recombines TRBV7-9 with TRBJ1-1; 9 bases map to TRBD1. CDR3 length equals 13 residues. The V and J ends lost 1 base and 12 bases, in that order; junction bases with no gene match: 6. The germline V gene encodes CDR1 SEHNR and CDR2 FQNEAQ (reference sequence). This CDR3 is CASSLEGTGRSFF. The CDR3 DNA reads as TGTGCCAGCAGCTTAGAGGGGACAGGGAGATCTTTCTTT.

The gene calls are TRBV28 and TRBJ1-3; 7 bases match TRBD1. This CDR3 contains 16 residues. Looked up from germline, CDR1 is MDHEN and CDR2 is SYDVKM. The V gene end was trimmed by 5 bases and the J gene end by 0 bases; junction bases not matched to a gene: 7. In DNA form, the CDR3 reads TGTGCCAGCAGTCTTACAGGGGTCCGCTCTGGAAACACCATATATTTT. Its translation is CASSLTGVRSGNTIYF.

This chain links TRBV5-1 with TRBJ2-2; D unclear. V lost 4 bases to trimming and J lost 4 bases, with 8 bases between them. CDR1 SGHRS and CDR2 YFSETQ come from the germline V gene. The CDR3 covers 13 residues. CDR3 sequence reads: CASSNSGTGELFF. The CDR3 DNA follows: TGCGCCAGCAGCAATTCTGGCACCGGGGAGCTGTTTTTT.

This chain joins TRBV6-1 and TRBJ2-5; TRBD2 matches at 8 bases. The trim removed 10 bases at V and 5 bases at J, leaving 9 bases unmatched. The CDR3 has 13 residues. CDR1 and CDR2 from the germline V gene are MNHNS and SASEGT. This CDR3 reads CATRLARTETQYF. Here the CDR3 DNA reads TGTGCCACCAGACTAGCGAGGACCGAGACCCAGTACTTC.

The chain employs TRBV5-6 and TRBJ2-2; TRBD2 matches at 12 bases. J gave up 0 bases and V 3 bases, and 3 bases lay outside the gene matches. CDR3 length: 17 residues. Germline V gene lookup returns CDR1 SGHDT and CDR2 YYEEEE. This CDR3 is CASSSLAGGANTGELFF. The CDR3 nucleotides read TGTGCCAGCAGCTCCCTAGCGGGGGGGGCGAACACCGGGGAGCTGTTTTTT.

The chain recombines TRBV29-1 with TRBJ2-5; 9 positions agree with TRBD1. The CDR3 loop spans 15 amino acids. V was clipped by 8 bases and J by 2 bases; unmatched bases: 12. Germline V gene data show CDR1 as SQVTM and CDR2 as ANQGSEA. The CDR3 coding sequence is TGCAGCCCAGATAAAAGACAGGGGGAACAAGAGACCCAGTACTTC. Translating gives CSPDKRQGEQETQYF.

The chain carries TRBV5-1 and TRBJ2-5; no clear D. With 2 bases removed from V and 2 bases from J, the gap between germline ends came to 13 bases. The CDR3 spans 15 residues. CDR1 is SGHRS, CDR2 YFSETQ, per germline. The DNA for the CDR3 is TGCGCCAGCAGCTTTAGTAAAGAGGATCAAGAGACCCAGTACTTC. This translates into CASSFSKEDQETQYF.

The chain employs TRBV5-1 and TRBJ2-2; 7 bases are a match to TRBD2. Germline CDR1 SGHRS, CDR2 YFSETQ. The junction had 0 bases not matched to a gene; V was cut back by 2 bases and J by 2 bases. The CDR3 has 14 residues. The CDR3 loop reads CASSLAGNTGELFF. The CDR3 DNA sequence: TGCGCCAGCAGCTTAGCGGGAAACACCGGGGAGCTGTTTTTT.

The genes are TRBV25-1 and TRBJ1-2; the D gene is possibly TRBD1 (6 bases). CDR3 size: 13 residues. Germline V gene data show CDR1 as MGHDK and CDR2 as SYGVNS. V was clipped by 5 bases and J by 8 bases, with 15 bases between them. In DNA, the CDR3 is TGTGCCAGCAGTCTTGGGGGGCTATTGGGCTACACCTTC. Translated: CASSLGGLLGYTF.

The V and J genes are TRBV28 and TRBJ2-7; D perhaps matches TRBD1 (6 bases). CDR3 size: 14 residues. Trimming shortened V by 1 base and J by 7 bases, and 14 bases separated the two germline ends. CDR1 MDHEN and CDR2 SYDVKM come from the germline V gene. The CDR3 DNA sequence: TGTGCCAGCAGTTTATTACAGGGTTCGGGGGAGCAGTACTTC. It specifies CASSLLQGSGEQYF.

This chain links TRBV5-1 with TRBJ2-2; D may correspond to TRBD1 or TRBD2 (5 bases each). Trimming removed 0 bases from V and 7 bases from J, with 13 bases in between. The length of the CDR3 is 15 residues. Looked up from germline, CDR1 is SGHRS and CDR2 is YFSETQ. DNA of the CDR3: TGCGCCAGCAGCTTGGGATCGGGGCTGGTCGGGGAGCTGTTTTTT. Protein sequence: CASSLGSGLVGELFF.

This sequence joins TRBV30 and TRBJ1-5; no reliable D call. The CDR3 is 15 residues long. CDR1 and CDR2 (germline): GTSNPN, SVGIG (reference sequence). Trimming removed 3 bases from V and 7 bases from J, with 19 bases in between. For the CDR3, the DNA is TGTGCCTGGAGCCCGCAGAGAGTTTTTGGACAGCCCCAGCATTTT. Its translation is CAWSPQRVFGQPQHF.

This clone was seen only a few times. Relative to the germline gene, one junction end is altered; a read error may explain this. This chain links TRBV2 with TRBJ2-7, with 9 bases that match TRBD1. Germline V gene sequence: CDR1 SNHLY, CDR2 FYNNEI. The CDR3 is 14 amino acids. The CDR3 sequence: CASSLTGGDYQQYF. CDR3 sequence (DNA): TGTGCCAGCAGTCTGACAGGGGGAGACTACCAGCAGTACTTC.

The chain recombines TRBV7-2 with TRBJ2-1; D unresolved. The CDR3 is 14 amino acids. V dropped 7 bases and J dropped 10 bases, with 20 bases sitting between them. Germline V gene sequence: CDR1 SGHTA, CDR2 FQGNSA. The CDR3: CASTSPVKVREQFF. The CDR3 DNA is TGTGCCAGCACCTCTCCGGTGAAAGTGAGAGAGCAGTTCTTC.

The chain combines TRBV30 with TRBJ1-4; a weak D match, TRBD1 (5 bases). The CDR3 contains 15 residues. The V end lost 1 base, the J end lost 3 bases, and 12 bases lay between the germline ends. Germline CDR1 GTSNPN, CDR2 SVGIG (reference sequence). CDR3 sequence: CAWSGGGGANEKLFF. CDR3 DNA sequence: TGTGCCTGGAGTGGGGGCGGCGGGGCTAATGAAAAACTGTTTTTT. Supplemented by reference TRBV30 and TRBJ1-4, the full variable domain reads SQTIHQWPATLVQPVGSPLSLECTVEGTSNPNLYWYRQAAGRGLQLLFYSVGIGQISSEVPQNLSASRPQDRQFILSSKKLLLSDSGFYLCAWSGGGGANEKLFFGSGTQLSVL.

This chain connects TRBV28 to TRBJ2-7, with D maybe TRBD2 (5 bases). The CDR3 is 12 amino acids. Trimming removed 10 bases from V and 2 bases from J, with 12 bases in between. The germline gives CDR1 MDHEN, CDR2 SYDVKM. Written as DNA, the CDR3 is TGTGCCACCGAGGTGGGAGCCTACGAGCAGTACTTC. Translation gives CATEVGAYEQYF.

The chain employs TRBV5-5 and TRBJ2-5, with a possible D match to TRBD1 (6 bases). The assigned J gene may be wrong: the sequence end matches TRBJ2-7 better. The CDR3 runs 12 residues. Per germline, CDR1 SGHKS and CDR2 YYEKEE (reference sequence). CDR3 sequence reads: CASSKQGYEQYF. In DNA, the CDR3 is TGTGCCAGCAGCAAACAGGGCTACGAGCAGTACTTC.

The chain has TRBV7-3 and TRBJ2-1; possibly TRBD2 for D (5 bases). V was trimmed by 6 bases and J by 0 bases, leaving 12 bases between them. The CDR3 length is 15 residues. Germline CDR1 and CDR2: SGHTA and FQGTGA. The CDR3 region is CASSFPGSSYNEQFF. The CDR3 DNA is TGTGCCAGCAGTTTTCCGGGGAGCTCCTACAATGAGCAGTTCTTC.

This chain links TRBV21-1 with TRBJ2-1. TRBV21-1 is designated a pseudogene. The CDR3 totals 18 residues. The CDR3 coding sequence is TGTGCCAGCAGCACCAGAACCGGGGCCCCGGGTGGGTACAATGAGCAGTTCTTC. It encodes CASSTRTGAPGGYNEQFF.

The CDR3 loop is CASSPPWTVQETQYF. The CDR3 bases are TGTGCCAGCAGCCCACCCTGGACAGTCCAAGAGACCCAGTACTTC. The chain employs TRBV28 and TRBJ2-5; tentative D call: TRBD1 (6 bases). The CDR3 covers 15 residues. Trimming left V 6 bases short and J 1 base short, with 15 bases between. The germline gives CDR1 MDHEN, CDR2 SYDVKM.

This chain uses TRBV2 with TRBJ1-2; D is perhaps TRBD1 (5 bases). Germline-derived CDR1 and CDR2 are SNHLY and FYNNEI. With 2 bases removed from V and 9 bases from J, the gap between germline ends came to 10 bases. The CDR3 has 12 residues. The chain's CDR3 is CASSEWGTRYTF. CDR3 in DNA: TGTGCCAGCAGTGAATGGGGGACGCGCTACACCTTC.

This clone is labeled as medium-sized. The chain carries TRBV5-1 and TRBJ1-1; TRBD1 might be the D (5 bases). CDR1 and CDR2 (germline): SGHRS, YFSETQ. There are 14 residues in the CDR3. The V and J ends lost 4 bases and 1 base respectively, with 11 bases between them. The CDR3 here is CASSQGGQNTEAFF. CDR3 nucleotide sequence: TGCGCCAGCAGCCAGGGCGGCCAGAACACTGAAGCTTTCTTT.